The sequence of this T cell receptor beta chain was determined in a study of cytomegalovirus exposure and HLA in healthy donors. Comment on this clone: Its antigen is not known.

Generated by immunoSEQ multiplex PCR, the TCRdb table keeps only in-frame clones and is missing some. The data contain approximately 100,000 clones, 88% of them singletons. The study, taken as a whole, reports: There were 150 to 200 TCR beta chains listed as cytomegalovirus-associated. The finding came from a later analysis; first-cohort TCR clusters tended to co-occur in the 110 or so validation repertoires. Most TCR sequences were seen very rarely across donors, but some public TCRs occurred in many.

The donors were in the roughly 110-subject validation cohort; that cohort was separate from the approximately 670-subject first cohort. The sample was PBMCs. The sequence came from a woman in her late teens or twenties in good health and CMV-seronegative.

DNA for the CDR3: TGTGCCAGCAGCTTGTATCGGGACAGGCAGTACTTC. Translating gives CASSLYRDRQYF. The chain couples TRBV5-6 to TRBJ2-5; 8 bases are shared with TRBD1. J gave up 11 bases and V 1 base, and 4 bases lay outside the gene matches. The CDR3 contains 12 residues. Looked up from germline, CDR1 is SGHDT and CDR2 is YYEEEE.